Below, 22 T cell receptor beta chains from the same sample are listed, as sequenced in a study of T cells expressing NK-cell markers. TCRdb reanalyzed the 5' RACE reads and collapses them to one entry per CDR3 protein, without DNA. The sample table sets out 140,000 or so distinct CDR3 sequences. The sequencing input was blood T cells: a sorted CD56 or NKG2C T cell subset, CD4+ or CD8+ T cells, or bulk PBMC T cells (not recorded which). All receptors come from a man aged 18 to 29 in good health.

V and J are TRBV7-9 and TRBJ2-1; TCRdb gives TRBD1 as the D gene, but with no DNA this cannot be confirmed. The CDR3 sequence is 13 residues long. Germline V gives CDR1 SEHNR, CDR2 FQNEAQ (reference sequence). This CDR3 reads CAEVGELSNEQFF.

V gene TRBV12-3 or TRBV12-4 combines with J gene TRBJ1-3; lacking DNA, the TRBD1 call made by TCRdb goes unchecked. This CDR3 spans 13 amino acids. The CDR3 loop reads CASEGQVGNTIYF.

The rearrangement links TRBV20-1 to TRBJ1-2. This CDR3 is built from 15 residues. From germline, CDR1 is DFQATT and CDR2 SNEGSKA (reference sequence). The CDR3 here is CSASSSLEDIYGYTF.

The chain couples TRBV3-1 to TRBJ2-1; there is no DNA to check the TCRdb D call of TRBD2. This CDR3 region has 15 residues. CDR1 and CDR2 (germline): LGHDT, YNNKEL (reference sequence). The CDR3 region is CASSPGASGTPEQFF.

This rearrangement joins TRBV5-1 to TRBJ2-1; the TCRdb D gene call, TRBD2, has no DNA to confirm it. CDR1 SGHRS and CDR2 YFSETQ come from the germline V gene. The CDR3 runs 13 residues. The CDR3 here is CATRTLPEIEQFF.

This rearrangement joins TRBV16 to TRBJ2-7. The germline V gene encodes CDR1 KGHSY and CDR2 FQNENV. This CDR3 contains 12 residues. The CDR3 protein is CASSLTDYEQYF.

The rearrangement links TRBV5-6 to TRBJ1-1. The CDR3 contains 12 residues. Per the germline V gene, CDR1 is SGHDT and CDR2 is YYEEEE. Here the CDR3 reads CASSFYASEAFF. The variable domain in full, with the rest retrieved from reference TRBV5-6 and TRBJ1-1, is DAGVTQSPTHLIKTRGQQVTLRCSPKSGHDTVSWYQQALGQGPQFIFQYYEEEERQRGNFPDRFSGHQFPNYSSELNVNALLLGDSALYLCASSFYASEAFFGQGTRLTVV.

This sequence joins TRBV6-1 and TRBJ2-3; the D call of TRBD1 rests on TCRdb alone, since no DNA is present to check it. The germline V gene encodes CDR1 MNHNS and CDR2 SASEGT. The CDR3 contains 14 residues. The chain's CDR3 is CASSNRGPADTQYF.

The chain carries TRBV4-3 and TRBJ2-4. Per the germline V gene, CDR1 is LGHNA and CDR2 is YSLEER. This CDR3 contains 16 residues. The CDR3 loop reads CASSQDHQKSLNIQYF.

V gene TRBV5-1 combines with J gene TRBJ2-1; the TCRdb call, TRBD1, lacks DNA for checking. The germline gives CDR1 SGHRS, CDR2 YFSETQ. The CDR3 extends over 14 amino acids. CDR3 sequence: CASSSLAGDNEQFF.

The chain carries TRBV5-5 and TRBJ1-1; TCRdb designates TRBD1, a call that cannot be tested without DNA. Germline CDR1 and CDR2: SGHKS and YYEKEE (reference sequence). The CDR3 length is 15 residues. CDR3: CASSLTGTGSTEAFF.

V usage is TRBV11-2 and J usage is TRBJ2-2; TCRdb picks TRBD1, but there is no DNA to check that call. The CDR3 totals 15 residues. In germline, CDR1 is SGHAT, CDR2 FQNNGV. This CDR3 reads CAIRGQTQNTGELFF.

This rearrangement joins TRBV11-2 to TRBJ2-1; the TCRdb D gene call, TRBD1, has no DNA to confirm it. The germline gives CDR1 SGHAT, CDR2 FQNNGV. CDR3 size: 14 residues. The CDR3 here is CASSYHQGANEQFF.

The chain recombines TRBV20-1 with TRBJ2-7; the D call of TRBD2 rests on TCRdb alone, since no DNA is present to check it. Germline V gene lookup returns CDR1 DFQATT and CDR2 SNEGSKA (reference sequence). This CDR3 contains 15 residues. CDR3 in amino acids: CSARDLGAGTYEQYF.

The chain employs TRBV10-3 and TRBJ2-1; the TRBD1 assignment by TCRdb is unverifiable without DNA. The CDR3 spans 16 residues. CDR1 and CDR2 from the germline V gene are ENHRY and SYGVKD. This chain's CDR3 is CAISESSGDPHNEQFF.

The chain has TRBV20-1 and TRBJ2-1; TCRdb selects TRBD2, and the lack of DNA leaves this call unchecked. Looked up from germline, CDR1 is DFQATT and CDR2 is SNEGSKA (reference sequence). This CDR3 has 14 amino acids. The CDR3 is CSAAIAGGSDEQFF.

J is TRBJ1-6 and V is TRBV28; checking the TCRdb D call of TRBD1 is not possible without DNA. CDR1 MDHEN and CDR2 SYDVKM come from the germline V gene. The CDR3 is made up of 18 amino acids. This CDR3 reads CASSSPRDDGDYNSPLHF.

CDR3 sequence reads: CAISWTSGETQYF. The rearrangement uses TRBV10-3 and TRBJ2-5; as DNA is missing, the TRBD2 call by TCRdb cannot be tested. The CDR3 sequence is 13 residues long. Germline-derived CDR1 and CDR2 are ENHRY and SYGVKD.

This rearrangement joins TRBV20-1 to TRBJ2-1; with no DNA, the TCRdb D assignment of TRBD2 cannot be verified. This CDR3 contains 11 residues. Germline V gene lookup returns CDR1 DFQATT and CDR2 SNEGSKA (reference sequence). The CDR3 sequence is CSALLGNEQFF.

The chain uses TRBV29-1 and TRBJ2-2. CDR3 length: 13 amino acids. CDR1 and CDR2 (germline): SQVTM, ANQGSEA. This chain's CDR3 is CSVEDLGTGELFF.

The chain employs TRBV4-1 and TRBJ1-1; no DNA is available, so the TRBD1 call from TCRdb remains unchecked. The CDR3 sequence is 16 residues long. Germline assignment: CDR1 MGHRA and CDR2 YSYEKL. This CDR3 is CASSQDVWGGNTEAFF.

The chain links TRBV12-3 or TRBV12-4 to TRBJ2-1; with no DNA, the TCRdb D assignment of TRBD1 cannot be verified. This CDR3 has 15 residues. The CDR3 reads CASSPGTPNYNEQFF.